These T cell receptor beta chains were read from a single sample in a study of naive and memory T cell subsets. Via MiXCR, TCRdb re-called the UMI-ligation and nested PCR reads, giving one row per CDR3 protein. The sample carries approximately 80,000 distinct CDR3 sequences, 9% to 9.5% recorded once. Sequenced sample: naive CD8+ T cells from blood. These receptor sequences come from a human donor in good health. Each CDR3 is given with its conserved first and last residue. Each record gives: V gene, J gene, D gene, clone size, CDR3 protein, CDR3 DNA. D genes are given only for firm matches. The size of a clone is reported for some rows only, either as once, few or many, or as a class for expanded clones.

TRBV6-6	TRBJ2-7	TRBD2	many	CASSSDVLAGGEQYF	TGTGCCAGCAGTAGTGACGTACTAGCGGGAGGGGAGCAGTACTTC
TRBV6-1	TRBJ2-5	-	-	CASSGLMWETQYF	TGTGCCAGCAGTGGTTTGATGTGGGAGACCCAGTACTTC
TRBV29-1	TRBJ2-1	-	many	CSVEWAESSQEGNEQFF	TGCAGCGTTGAATGGGCTGAGTCTAGCCAAGAGGGGAATGAGCAGTTCTTC
TRBV12-3/TRBV12-4	TRBJ2-4	-	few	CASREQGIDAKNIQYF	TGTGCCAGCAGGGAACAGGGAATAGATGCCAAAAACATTCAGTACTTC
TRBV27	TRBJ2-1	TRBD2	few	CASRSGLAGPHNYNEQFF	TGTGCCAGCCGCTCGGGACTAGCGGGACCCCATAATTACAATGAGCAGTTCTTC
TRBV4-1	TRBJ1-2	TRBD1	-	CASSQVVPVGTGAYGYTF	TGCGCCAGCAGCCAAGTGGTGCCAGTCGGGACAGGGGCCTATGGCTACACCTTC
TRBV27	TRBJ2-7	TRBD2	many	CASSLFSGSEDEQYF	TGTGCCAGCAGTTTATTTAGCGGGAGTGAGGACGAGCAGTACTTC
TRBV19	TRBJ2-7	-	-	CASSKLASYEQYF	TGTGCCAGTAGTAAACTAGCCTCCTACGAGCAGTACTTC
TRBV20-1	TRBJ1-6	-	-	CSANFGEPYNSPLHF	TGCAGTGCTAATTTTGGGGAACCCTATAATTCACCCCTCCACTTT
TRBV7-9	TRBJ2-7	-	few	CASSPRGRYEQYF	TGTGCCAGCAGCCCGAGAGGCAGGTACGAGCAGTACTTC
TRBV3-1	TRBJ2-7	-	many	CASSQDSSAHREQYF	TGTGCCAGCAGCCAAGATTCTAGCGCCCACCGCGAGCAGTACTTC
TRBV28	TRBJ1-5	-	-	CASSLDGFSNQPQHF	TGTGCCAGCAGTCTCGACGGATTTAGCAATCAGCCCCAGCATTTT
TRBV3-1	TRBJ2-1	TRBD2	few	CASSQDLGTSGNEQFF	TGTGCCAGCAGCCAAGATTTGGGGACTAGCGGAAATGAGCAGTTCTTC
TRBV7-8	TRBJ2-3	TRBD2	few	CASSRLAGSTDTQYF	TGTGCCAGCAGCCGACTAGCGGGAAGCACAGATACGCAGTATTTT
TRBV6-2/TRBV6-3	TRBJ1-1	TRBD1	many	CASSRQQGVVNAEAFF	TGTGCCAGCAGCCGACAACAGGGGGTAGTGAACGCTGAAGCTTTCTTT
TRBV6-5	TRBJ1-1	-	few	CASSYRQARAEAFF	TGTGCCAGCAGTTATCGGCAGGCCAGGGCTGAAGCTTTCTTT
TRBV29-1	TRBJ2-1	TRBD1	many	CSGATGVNEQFF	TGCAGCGGAGCGACAGGGGTCAATGAGCAGTTCTTC
TRBV19	TRBJ1-5	-	many	CASSPNLDSLNQPQHF	TGTGCCAGTAGTCCAAACCTGGACAGCCTCAATCAGCCCCAGCATTTT
TRBV28	TRBJ2-7	TRBD2	few	CASSPGRVVAGYLAYEQYF	TGTGCCAGCAGTCCAGGGAGGGTGGTAGCGGGATATCTTGCCTACGAGCAGTACTTC
TRBV15	TRBJ2-3	TRBD2	-	CATSSGTSGGTDTQYF	TGTGCCACCAGCAGCGGGACTAGCGGGGGCACAGATACGCAGTATTTT
TRBV9	TRBJ2-5	-	many	CASSVPGGAQETQYF	TGTGCCAGCAGCGTTCCCGGTGGTGCCCAAGAGACCCAGTACTTC
TRBV29-1	TRBJ2-1	TRBD2	few	CSVVTRDYVDEQFF	TGCAGCGTTGTAACTCGGGACTATGTAGATGAGCAGTTCTTC
TRBV12-3/TRBV12-4	TRBJ2-7	TRBD2	many	CASSLGGRAGDEQYF	TGTGCCAGCAGTTTAGGCGGGAGGGCCGGCGACGAGCAGTACTTC
TRBV28	TRBJ1-5	-	few	CASRLTGNSNQPQHF	TGTGCCAGCCGCTTGACAGGTAATAGCAATCAGCCCCAGCATTTT
TRBV24-1	TRBJ2-1	TRBD2	few	CATSDPSGRAVYEQFF	TGTGCCACCAGTGACCCAAGCGGGAGGGCGGTCTATGAGCAGTTCTTC
TRBV4-2	TRBJ2-1	-	many	CASSQGNEQFF	TGTGCCAGCAGCCAAGGAAATGAGCAGTTCTTC
TRBV12-3/TRBV12-4	TRBJ2-1	TRBD1	-	CASSLLGGSDEQFF	TGTGCCAGCAGTTTGTTAGGGGGCTCGGATGAGCAGTTCTTC
TRBV29-1	TRBJ2-1	-	many	CSVDGGPEQFF	TGCAGCGTTGACGGGGGCCCTGAGCAGTTCTTC
TRBV4-1	TRBJ2-7	TRBD2	-	CASSHFWDGEGSYEQYF	TGCGCCAGCAGCCACTTCTGGGACGGGGAGGGCTCCTACGAGCAGTACTTC
TRBV3-1	TRBJ2-1	TRBD2	many	CASSQGPSGRNEQFF	TGTGCCAGCAGCCAGGGTCCTAGCGGGAGGAATGAGCAGTTCTTC
TRBV4-1	TRBJ2-2	-	-	CASSHPGRGELFF	TGCGCCAGCAGCCACCCTGGTCGCGGGGAGCTGTTTTTT
TRBV12-3/TRBV12-4	TRBJ1-5	TRBD1	-	CASSDGQGGRSPQPQHF	TGTGCCAGCAGTGACGGACAGGGGGGCAGGTCTCCGCAGCCCCAGCATTTT
TRBV7-2	TRBJ2-1	TRBD2	-	CASSLTGGKSNEQFF	TGTGCCAGCAGCTTAACGGGGGGAAAAAGCAATGAGCAGTTCTTC
TRBV5-6	TRBJ1-1	-	many	CASSLVTGEAFF	TGTGCCAGCAGCTTGGTGACAGGTGAAGCTTTCTTT
TRBV6-5	TRBJ1-5	-	-	CASRAAGGYSNQPQHF	TGTGCCAGCAGAGCAGCCGGGGGTTATAGCAATCAGCCCCAGCATTTT
TRBV6-5	TRBJ2-5	TRBD2	many	CASSFRTSGQYQETQYF	TGTGCCAGCAGTTTCCGGACTAGCGGGCAGTACCAAGAGACCCAGTACTTC
TRBV11-1	TRBJ2-3	-	many	CASSFTAYGLTDTQYF	TGTGCCAGCAGCTTTACCGCATACGGTTTGACAGATACGCAGTATTTT